This T cell receptor beta chain is from a study of control samples from healthy donors and cancer patients. Sequencing was performed with immunoSEQ multiplex PCR; in TCRdb, only in-frame clones are kept and a portion is missing. This table has roughly 160,000 clones, 88% appearing once. This clone occurred once. Material for sequencing was blood. The TCR comes from a woman between 25 and 40 years old in good health.

The CDR3 is CSASFLAGTQSGELFF. The CDR3 DNA reads TGCAGTGCTAGTTTCCTAGCGGGGACCCAGAGCGGGGAGCTGTTTTTT. This rearrangement joins TRBV20-1 to TRBJ2-2; 9 positions match TRBD2. The germline V gene encodes CDR1 DFQATT and CDR2 SNEGSKA (reference sequence). The V segment lost 3 bases and the J segment 7 bases; nucleotides outside the gene matches: 12. The CDR3 sequence is 16 residues long.